This TCR beta chain derives from a study of blood T cell repertoires in COVID-19. Here immunoSEQ multiplex PCR was the method, and the copy in TCRdb shows in-frame clones only, minus some. This table has roughly 280,000 clones, 75% to 90% appearing once. Ages ranged from about 18 to 89 years, with residence in more than 20 US areas. The count of this clone is one. Sample: PBMCs or T cells enriched from blood (not recorded which). This receptor was obtained from a woman under 30 who had recovered from COVID-19.

The CDR3 nucleotides read TGCGCCAGCAGCTTCTCTACTGAGGGGGCGAGTGAAAAACTGTTTTTT. Protein sequence: CASSFSTEGASEKLFF. The rearrangement uses TRBV4-1 and TRBJ1-4; 7 positions match TRBD1. The CDR3 covers 16 residues. CDR1 is MGHRA, CDR2 YSYEKL, per germline. With 5 bases clipped from V and 7 bases from J, the junction kept 13 bases outside the gene matches.